This T cell receptor (beta chain) appears in the sequencing data of a study of cytomegalovirus exposure and HLA in healthy donors. Study-level background: Per a later analysis, the approximately 620 first-cohort and fewer than 150 validation repertoires shared one platform.

Study-wide results and limits: There were a few CMV-associated chains whose specificity for CMV antigens was confirmed in vitro.

In the case of this clone: The antigen remains undetermined.

CDR1 is SGHTA, CDR2 FQGNSA, per germline. The CDR3 totals 16 residues. J lost 7 bases, V lost 1 base, and 7 bases had no gene match. Generated by immunoSEQ multiplex PCR, the TCRdb table keeps only in-frame clones and is missing some. The data hold some 140,000 clones, with approximately 86% observed a single time. The V call is TRBV7-2, the J call TRBJ2-5; 12 bases are a match to TRBD2. Sequencing input: PBMCs. The receptor was derived from a man between 18 and 29 years old in good health and CMV-seropositive. The CDR3 nucleotides read TGTGCCAGCAGCTTAGGTCTAGCGGGGGGGACAGGGACCCAGTACTTC. This gives the protein CASSLGLAGGTGTQYF.